The clone carrying this T cell receptor beta chain has only one observation. The data belong to a study of technical replicates of blood from a few donors. V dropped 0 bases and J dropped 5 bases, with 9 bases sitting between them. From germline, CDR1 is MGHRA and CDR2 YSYEKL. CDR3 length equals 14 residues. Produced via immunoSEQ multiplex PCR; TCRdb's table is partial and in-frame only. This sample has tens of thousands of clones; approximately 94% occur once, and the top ten carry about 0.38%. The rearrangement uses TRBV4-1 and TRBJ2-3; D is perhaps TRBD2 (6 bases). The specimen sequenced was T cells isolated from PBMCs. The TCR sequence derives from a human donor in good health. The CDR3, as DNA: TGCGCCAGCAGCCAAGAAGGCGGGGTAGATACGCAGTATTTT. Residues: CASSQEGGVDTQYF.